Included here is one T cell receptor beta chain sequence, with context. Germline V gene data show CDR1 as SGDLS and CDR2 as YYNGEE. Deletions cut 4 bases from V and 8 bases from J, with 28 bases between. The CDR3 runs to 18 residues. The data stem from a study of shared clonotypes between healthy human individuals. TCRdb keeps only in-frame clones here, not all; method: immunoSEQ multiplex PCR. This repertoire shows under 850,000 clones, about 92% found once; its top ten account for less than 25%. Terminally differentiated effector memory CD45RA+ cells were left out of the naive CD8 fraction, which was CD45RO-negative and positively selected for CCR7.

The V and J genes are TRBV9 and TRBJ2-1; a possible D gene is TRBD1 (6 bases). The sequenced sample was naive CD8+ T cells sorted from blood. This clonotype was sampled from a man between 25 and 39 years old in good health. Written as DNA, the CDR3 is TGTGCCAGCAGCTCCCGGACAGCGTTTTTTAGGGGTAGTGATGAGCAGTTCTTC. Its translation is CASSSRTAFFRGSDEQFF. The full variable domain, completed using reference TRBV9 and TRBJ2-1, is DSGVTQTPKHLITATGQRVTLRCSPRSGDLSVYWYQQSLDQGLQFLIQYYNGEERAKGNILERFSAQQFPDLHSELNLSSLELGDSALYFCASSSRTAFFRGSDEQFFGPGTRLTVL.